Below are 20 T cell receptor beta chains sequenced from a single sample in a study of T cells in Graves' hyperthyroidism and ophthalmopathy (dated by TCRdb to about 2019). Receptor libraries were prepared by multiplex PCR. This sample was sequenced with an Illumina HiSeq 2000. Amplification of TCR beta CDR3 regions was carried out from RNA transcripts. The first round of RT-PCR for the TCR CDR3 was performed with the HTBI primer set and the Qiagen OneStep RT-PCR kit. TCRdb applied fastp at Q25 and MiXCR to the public reads, then kept only in-frame beta chains. CDR3 protein sequences are deduplicated, and each keeps its most common genes and DNA. This sample holds about 290,000 distinct CDR3 sequences; roughly 19% were observed only once. 39% of the sample is taken by the ten largest. The sample was blood. These receptors originate from a man over 45 with Graves' ophthalmopathy.

This clonotype was counted at least ten times. The V and J genes are TRBV20-1 and TRBJ2-5; D remains unclear. CDR1 and CDR2 (germline): DFQATT, SNEGSKA (reference sequence). The CDR3 runs 15 residues. Trimming cost V 3 bases and J 5 bases, with 19 bases left between them. In DNA form, the CDR3 reads TGCAGTGCTAGTCTCCTCCGGGTGGGGTGGGAGACCCAGTACTTC. Its translation: CSASLLRVGWETQYF.

The gene calls are TRBV10-3 and TRBJ2-2; perhaps D is TRBD1 or TRBD2 (5 bases each). The CDR3 covers 15 residues. Germline V CDR1 and CDR2: ENHRY, SYGVKD. V was cut by 0 bases and J by 6 bases, with 11 bases left in between. CDR3 sequence: CAISESTGPAGELFF. CDR3 nucleotides: TGTGCCATCAGTGAGTCGACGGGGCCCGCCGGGGAGCTGTTTTTT.

In its sample, this clonotype was seen many times. The chain joins TRBV7-9 to TRBJ2-5; TRBD1 might be the D (6 bases). Trimming cost V 2 bases and J 1 base, with 8 bases left between them. Germline values: CDR1 SEHNR, CDR2 FQNEAQ (reference sequence). CDR3 length: 14 residues. CDR3 DNA sequence: TGTGCCAGCAGCTTACGACAGGCCCAAGAGACCCAGTACTTC. Translating it yields CASSLRQAQETQYF.

This clonotype was detected many times. The V and J genes are TRBV12-3 or TRBV12-4 and TRBJ2-3; D is undetermined. V was cut by 7 bases and J by 5 bases, with 16 bases left in between. This CDR3 has 14 residues. The chain's CDR3 is CASTPGQSRDTQYF. CDR3 nucleotide sequence: TGTGCCAGCACCCCAGGCCAATCGCGAGATACGCAGTATTTT.

This chain links TRBV19 with TRBJ2-4; the match to TRBD1 covers 8 bases. CDR3 length equals 16 residues. V dropped 4 bases and J dropped 1; count of bases not matched to a gene: 6. Germline CDR1 LNHDA, CDR2 SQIVND (reference sequence). CDR3 sequence: CASSTWTGMAKNIQYF. CDR3 nucleotide sequence: TGTGCCAGTAGTACCTGGACAGGGATGGCCAAAAACATTCAGTACTTC. The full variable domain, completed using reference TRBV19 and TRBJ2-4, is DGGITQSPKYLFRKEGQNVTLSCEQNLNHDAMYWYRQDPGQGLRLIYYSQIVNDFQKGDIAEGYSVSREKKESFPLTVTSAQKNPTAFYLCASSTWTGMAKNIQYFGAGTRLSVL.

This clonotype showed up many times. The gene calls are TRBV20-1 and TRBJ1-4; 7 nucleotides align to TRBD1. The CDR3 length is 14 residues. Germline-derived CDR1 and CDR2 are DFQATT and SNEGSKA (reference sequence). The trim removed 6 bases at V and 7 bases at J, leaving 11 bases unmatched. CDR3: CSARRQGISEKLFF. As DNA, the CDR3 is TGCAGTGCGAGAAGACAGGGCATCTCTGAAAAACTGTTTTTT.

This clonotype was seen many times. V usage is TRBV11-2 and J usage is TRBJ2-2; D gene uncertain. CDR3 length equals 13 residues. The V end lost 5 bases, the J end lost 3 bases, and 7 bases lay between the germline ends. CDR1 is SGHAT, CDR2 FQNNGV, per germline. The CDR3: CASSLLYTGELFF. The CDR3 bases are TGTGCCAGCAGCCTACTCTACACCGGGGAGCTGTTTTTT.

This clonotype was seen more than once but under ten times. The J gene is TRBJ2-1, the V gene TRBV7-8, with TRBD2 matching 10 bases. The CDR3 consists of 15 residues. Germline CDR1 SGHVS, CDR2 FQNEAQ. V lost 5 bases, J lost 3 bases, and 4 bases stayed unmatched. CDR3 loop: CASSAGTSDYNEQFF. The CDR3 coding sequence is TGTGCCAGCAGCGCCGGGACTAGCGACTACAATGAGCAGTTCTTC.

This clonotype was counted many times. The chain joins TRBV30 to TRBJ2-3; tentatively, D is TRBD2 (5 bases). Germline V lookup: CDR1 GTSNPN, CDR2 SVGIG (reference sequence). Trimming took off 1 base at V and 0 bases at J, with 5 bases between the two ends. The CDR3 loop spans 13 amino acids. The CDR3 spells CAWSGGSTDTQYF. As DNA, the CDR3 is TGTGCCTGGAGTGGCGGGAGCACAGATACGCAGTATTTT.

CDR3 nucleotide sequence: TGCAGTGCTAGAGGGAGGGGTACGCAGTATTTT. It yields the protein CSARGRGTQYF. V and J are TRBV20-1 and TRBJ2-3; possibly TRBD2 for D (6 bases). Trimming stripped 1 base from V and 8 bases from J, with 7 bases between. The CDR3 sequence is 11 residues long. Germline V gene sequence: CDR1 DFQATT, CDR2 SNEGSKA (reference sequence).

This clonotype showed up many times. This chain connects TRBV5-1 to TRBJ2-7, with 9 bases fitting TRBD2. The CDR3 has 13 amino acids. The germline V gene encodes CDR1 SGHRS and CDR2 YFSETQ. With V trimmed by 2 bases and J by 6 bases, 3 bases remained unmatched. CDR3 sequence: CASSFSGRGEQYF. For the CDR3, the DNA is TGCGCCAGCAGCTTTAGCGGGAGAGGCGAGCAGTACTTC.

This clonotype has ten or more counts. The chain links TRBV2 to TRBJ2-3, with D perhaps matching TRBD2 (5 bases). Germline V CDR1 and CDR2: SNHLY, FYNNEI. CDR3 size: 16 residues. V lost 5 bases to trimming and J lost 4 bases, with 19 bases between them. Here the CDR3 reads CASSRRLYSSPDTQYF. DNA of the CDR3: TGTGCCAGCAGTCGCCGACTATATTCTTCCCCAGATACGCAGTATTTT.

There are many counts of this clonotype. This may be a read error, as it is one base from a much larger clone. This chain joins TRBV18 and TRBJ2-7, with TRBD1 matching 7 bases. V was clipped by 4 bases and J by 2 bases; unmatched bases: 2. The CDR3 length is 13 residues. The germline V gene has CDR1 KGHSH and CDR2 LQKENI. CDR3 coding DNA: TGTGCCAGCTCACAGGGACAGACCTACGAGCAGTACTTC. Protein: CASSQGQTYEQYF.

The V call is TRBV20-1, the J call TRBJ1-3, with 9 bases aligning to TRBD1. This CDR3 region has 11 residues. The germline V gene has CDR1 DFQATT and CDR2 SNEGSKA (reference sequence). CDR3 coding DNA: TGCAGCGTCGGACAGGGGAACACCATATATTTT. It is translated as CSVGQGNTIYF.

The CDR3 loop is CASSPGQGKLFF. CDR3 nucleotides: TGTGCCAGCAGCCCGGGACAGGGAAAACTGTTTTTT. This chain uses TRBV7-9 with TRBJ1-4; 9 bases line up with TRBD1. The junction had 2 bases not matched to a gene; V was cut back by 5 bases and J by 10 bases. The germline V gene has CDR1 SEHNR and CDR2 FQNEAQ (reference sequence). This CDR3 contains 12 residues.

The chain links TRBV29-1 to TRBJ2-7, with D perhaps matching TRBD1 (6 bases). The germline V gene encodes CDR1 SQVTM and CDR2 ANQGSEA. V was trimmed by 4 bases and J by 2 bases, leaving 33 bases between them. This CDR3 region has 20 residues. CDR3 in amino acids: CSVGTILTGRPGVITYEQYF. Written as DNA, the CDR3 is TGCAGCGTTGGGACGATACTTACAGGGCGTCCTGGGGTTATTACCTACGAGCAGTACTTC.

The table lists this clonotype with many counts. CDR3 nucleotide sequence: TGTGCCAGCACCCGAGACATGCGGACCACTGAAGCTTTCTTT. It yields the protein CASTRDMRTTEAFF. The chain combines TRBV6-2 or TRBV6-3 with TRBJ1-1; D is unclear. The CDR3 runs 14 residues. Germline values: CDR1 MNHEY, CDR2 SVGEGT. V was pared by 7 bases and J by 4 bases, with 16 bases between.

J is TRBJ1-4 and V is TRBV12-3 or TRBV12-4; weak D call: TRBD1 (5 bases). Trimming took off 3 bases at V and 8 bases at J, with 13 bases between the two ends. The CDR3 length is 14 residues. CDR3 sequence reads: CASSFRGEREKLFF. CDR3 nucleotide sequence: TGTGCCAGCAGTTTCCGGGGGGAGCGGGAAAAACTGTTTTTT.

This chain uses TRBV30 with TRBJ2-2; 8 nucleotides match TRBD2. The germline V gene has CDR1 GTSNPN and CDR2 SVGIG (reference sequence). This CDR3 has 16 amino acids. After removal of 4 bases from V and 2 bases from J, the junction contained 9 bases not matched to a gene. CDR3 in DNA: TGTGCCTGGAAAAGAGCGGGAGTCGGCAACACCGGGGAGCTGTTTTTT. This translates into CAWKRAGVGNTGELFF.

V gene TRBV11-2 combines with J gene TRBJ1-2; 9 nucleotides agree with TRBD1. The length of the CDR3 is 13 residues. The V gene's germline CDR1 is SGHAT and CDR2 FQNNGV. With 3 bases clipped from V and 6 bases from J, the junction kept 2 bases outside the gene matches. This chain's CDR3 is CASSLDRGHGYTF. The CDR3 nucleotides are TGTGCCAGCAGCTTGGACAGGGGACATGGCTACACCTTC.